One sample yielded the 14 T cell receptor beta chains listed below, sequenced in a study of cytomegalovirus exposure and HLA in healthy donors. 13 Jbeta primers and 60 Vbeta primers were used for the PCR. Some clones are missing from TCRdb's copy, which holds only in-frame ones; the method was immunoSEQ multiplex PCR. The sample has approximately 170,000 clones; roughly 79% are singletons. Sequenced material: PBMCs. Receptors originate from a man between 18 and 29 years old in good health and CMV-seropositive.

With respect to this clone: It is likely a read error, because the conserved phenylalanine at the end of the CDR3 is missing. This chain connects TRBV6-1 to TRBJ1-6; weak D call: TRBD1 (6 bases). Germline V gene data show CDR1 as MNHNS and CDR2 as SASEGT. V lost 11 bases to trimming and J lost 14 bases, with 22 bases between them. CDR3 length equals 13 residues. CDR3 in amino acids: CAGGGMQAGTLHL. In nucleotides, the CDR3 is TGTGCCGGCGGGGGCATGCAGGCCGGGACCCTCCACCTT.

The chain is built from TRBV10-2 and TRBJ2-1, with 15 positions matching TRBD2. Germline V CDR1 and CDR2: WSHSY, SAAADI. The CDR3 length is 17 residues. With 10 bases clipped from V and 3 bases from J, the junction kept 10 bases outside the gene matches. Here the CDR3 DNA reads TGCGCCACCGTCACGGGACTAGCGGGAGGAGGCTACAATGAGCAGTTCTTC. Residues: CATVTGLAGGGYNEQFF.

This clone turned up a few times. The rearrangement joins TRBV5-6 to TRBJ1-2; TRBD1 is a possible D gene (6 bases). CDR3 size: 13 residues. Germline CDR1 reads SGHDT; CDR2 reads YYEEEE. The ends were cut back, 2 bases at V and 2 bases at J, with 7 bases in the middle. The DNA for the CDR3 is TGTGCCAGCAGCTTCCAGGGGAACTATGGCTACACCTTC. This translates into CASSFQGNYGYTF. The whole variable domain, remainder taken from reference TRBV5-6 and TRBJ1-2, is DAGVTQSPTHLIKTRGQQVTLRCSPKSGHDTVSWYQQALGQGPQFIFQYYEEEERQRGNFPDRFSGHQFPNYSSELNVNALLLGDSALYLCASSFQGNYGYTFGSGTRLTVV.

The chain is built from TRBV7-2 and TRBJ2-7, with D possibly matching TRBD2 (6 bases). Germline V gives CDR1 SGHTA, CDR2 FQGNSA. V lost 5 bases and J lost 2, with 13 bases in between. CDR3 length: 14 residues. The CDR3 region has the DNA TGTGCCAGCAGCGAGGAGCGGGTTCCCTACGAGCAGTACTTC. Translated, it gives CASSEERVPYEQYF.

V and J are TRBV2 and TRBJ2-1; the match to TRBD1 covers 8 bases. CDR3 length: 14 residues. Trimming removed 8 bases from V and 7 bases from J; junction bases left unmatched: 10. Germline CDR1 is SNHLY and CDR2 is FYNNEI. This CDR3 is CASCGQGQFNEQFF. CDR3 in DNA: TGTGCCAGCTGTGGACAGGGCCAATTTAATGAGCAGTTCTTC.

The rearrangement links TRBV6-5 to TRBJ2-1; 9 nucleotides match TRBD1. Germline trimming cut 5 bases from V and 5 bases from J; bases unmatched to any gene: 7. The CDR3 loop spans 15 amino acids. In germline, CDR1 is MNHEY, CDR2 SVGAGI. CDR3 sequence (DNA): TGTGCCAGCAGTCCCGGGACAGGGTTGCACAATGAGCAGTTCTTC. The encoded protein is CASSPGTGLHNEQFF.

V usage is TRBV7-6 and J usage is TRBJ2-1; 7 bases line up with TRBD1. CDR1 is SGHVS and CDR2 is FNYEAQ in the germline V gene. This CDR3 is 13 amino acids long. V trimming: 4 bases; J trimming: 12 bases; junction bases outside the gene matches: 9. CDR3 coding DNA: TGTGCCAGCAGCTCCTCCCCCCGGGACAGGCAGTTCTTC. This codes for CASSSSPRDRQFF.

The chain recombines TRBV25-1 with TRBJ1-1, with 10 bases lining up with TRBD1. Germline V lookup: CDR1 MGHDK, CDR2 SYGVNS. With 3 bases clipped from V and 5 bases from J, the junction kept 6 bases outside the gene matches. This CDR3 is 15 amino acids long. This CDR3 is CASSDPGQGGTEAFF. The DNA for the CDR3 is TGTGCCAGCAGTGACCCAGGACAGGGGGGGACTGAAGCTTTCTTT.

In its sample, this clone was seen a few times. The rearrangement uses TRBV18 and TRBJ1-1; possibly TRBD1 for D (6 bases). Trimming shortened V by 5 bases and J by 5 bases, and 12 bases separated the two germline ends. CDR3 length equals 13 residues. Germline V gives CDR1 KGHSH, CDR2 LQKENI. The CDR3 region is CASSSGVLTEAFF. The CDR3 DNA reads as TGTGCCAGCTCATCAGGGGTATTAACTGAAGCTTTCTTT.

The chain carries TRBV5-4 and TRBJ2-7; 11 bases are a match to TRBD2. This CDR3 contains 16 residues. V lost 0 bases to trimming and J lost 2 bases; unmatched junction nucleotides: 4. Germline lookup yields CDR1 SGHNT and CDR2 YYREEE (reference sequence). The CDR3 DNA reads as TGTGCCAGCAGCTTGGGACTAGCGGGACGGACCTACGAGCAGTACTTC. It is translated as CASSLGLAGRTYEQYF.

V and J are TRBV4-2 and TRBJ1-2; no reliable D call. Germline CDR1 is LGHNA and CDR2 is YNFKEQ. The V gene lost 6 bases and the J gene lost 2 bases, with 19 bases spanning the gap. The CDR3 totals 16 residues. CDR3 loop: CASRPTNPPRNYGYTF. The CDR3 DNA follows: TGTGCCAGCAGGCCGACAAATCCCCCCAGGAACTATGGCTACACCTTC.

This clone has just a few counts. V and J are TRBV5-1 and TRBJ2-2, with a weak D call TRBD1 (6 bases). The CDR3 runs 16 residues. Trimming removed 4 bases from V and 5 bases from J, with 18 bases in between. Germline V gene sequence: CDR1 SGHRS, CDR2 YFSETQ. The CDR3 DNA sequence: TGCGCCAGCAGCCGTACGGGACAAATAGGGACCGGGGAGCTGTTTTTT. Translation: CASSRTGQIGTGELFF.

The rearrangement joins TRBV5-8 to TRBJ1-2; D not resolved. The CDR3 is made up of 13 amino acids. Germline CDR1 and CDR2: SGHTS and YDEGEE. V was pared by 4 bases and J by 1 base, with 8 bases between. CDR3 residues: CASSRDFNYGYTF. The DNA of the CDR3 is TGTGCCAGCAGCCGGGATTTTAACTATGGCTACACCTTC.

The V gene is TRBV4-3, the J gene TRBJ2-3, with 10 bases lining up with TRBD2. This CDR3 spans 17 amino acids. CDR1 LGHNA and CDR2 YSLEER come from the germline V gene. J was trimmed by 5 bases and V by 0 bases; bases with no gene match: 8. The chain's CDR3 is CASSQDSSGRAGDTQYF. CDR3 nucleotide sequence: TGCGCCAGCAGCCAAGATTCCAGCGGGAGGGCCGGAGATACGCAGTATTTT.